Below, 30 T cell receptor beta chains from the same sample are listed, as sequenced in a study of blood T cells in healthy people across ages. It was with a sample-barcoded 5' primer and a J-beta primer mix that a second PCR of roughly 7 to 12 cycles was run. Each CDR3 protein is one row after TCRdb ran MiXCR on the 5' RACE reads. This sample has around 990,000 distinct CDR3 sequences, with 35% to 40% found just once. The sequencing input was blood. These receptors all come from a man aged 18 to 35 in good health.

There are a few counts of this clonotype. The V call is TRBV20-1, the J call TRBJ2-7; 7 nucleotides align to TRBD1. The CDR3 is made up of 13 amino acids. CDR1 and CDR2 (germline): DFQATT, SNEGSKA (reference sequence). Unmatched junction bases numbered 12, after V lost 6 bases and J lost 7 bases. For the CDR3, the DNA is TGCAGTGCAGGGGGCTGGCCTAGCTATGAGCAGTACTTC. Translating it yields CSAGGWPSYEQYF.

This clonotype occurred once. The rearrangement joins TRBV4-2 to TRBJ1-1; D unresolved. The CDR3 runs 12 residues. V lost 5 bases and J lost 6, with 10 bases in between. In germline, CDR1 is LGHNA, CDR2 YNFKEQ. The DNA of the CDR3 is TGTGCCAGCAGCTATAAGGGCTCTGAAGCTTTCTTT. Translation gives CASSYKGSEAFF.

This clonotype was counted at least ten times. V gene TRBV12-3 or TRBV12-4 combines with J gene TRBJ1-2; D call uncertain. This CDR3 region has 11 residues. Between the trimmed V and J ends, which lost 5 bases and 9 bases, there was a span of 10 bases. CDR3 protein: CASSLLSSYTF. The CDR3 DNA is TGTGCCAGCAGTCTTCTTAGTAGCTACACCTTC.

This chain links TRBV10-3 with TRBJ1-4; maybe TRBD1 (5 bases). This CDR3 region has 14 residues. The V gene's germline CDR1 is ENHRY and CDR2 SYGVKD. V lost 11 bases to trimming and J lost 5 bases, with 18 bases between them. Written as DNA, the CDR3 is TGTGCCGCGGGGACCTCCGCCGCAAATGAAAAACTGTTTTTT. Its translation: CAAGTSAANEKLFF.

In its sample, this clonotype was seen once. V gene TRBV10-3 combines with J gene TRBJ2-5, with D possibly being TRBD1 (5 bases). The V gene's germline CDR1 is ENHRY and CDR2 SYGVKD. The CDR3 loop spans 15 amino acids. Trimming took off 3 bases at V and 11 bases at J, with 22 bases between the two ends. The CDR3 nucleotides read TGTGCCATCAGTGATCGGACAAGAGGATTTGATGAGCAGTACTTC. It yields the protein CAISDRTRGFDEQYF.

The chain links TRBV5-1 to TRBJ2-3, with TRBD2 as a possible D gene (6 bases). Per germline, CDR1 SGHRS and CDR2 YFSETQ. V lost 7 bases, J lost 7 bases, and 19 bases lay in between. The CDR3 is made up of 14 amino acids. CDR3 protein: CASLEPGRSNTQYF. In nucleotides, the CDR3 is TGCGCCAGCCTCGAACCGGGGAGGTCGAATACGCAGTATTTT.

The V gene is TRBV4-1, the J gene TRBJ2-1; D not resolved. Germline V lookup: CDR1 MGHRA, CDR2 YSYEKL. V lost 4 bases to trimming and J lost 13 bases, with 14 bases between them. The CDR3 contains 12 residues. In nucleotides, the CDR3 is TGCGCCAGCAGCCCCCGCGATGATCGACAGTTCTTC. The encoded protein is CASSPRDDRQFF.

This chain joins TRBV7-8 and TRBJ1-1; 7 bases match TRBD1. This CDR3 is 15 amino acids long. In germline, CDR1 is SGHVS, CDR2 FQNEAQ. V dropped 3 bases and J dropped 6; count of bases not matched to a gene: 10. This chain's CDR3 is CASSFRFGQVPEAFF. The CDR3 DNA follows: TGTGCCAGCAGCTTTCGTTTCGGACAGGTACCTGAAGCTTTCTTT.

V is TRBV6-2 or TRBV6-3 and J is TRBJ1-5; TRBD1 might be the D (6 bases). From germline, CDR1 is MNHEY and CDR2 SVGEGT. The V gene lost 8 bases and the J gene lost 0 bases, with 11 bases spanning the gap. This CDR3 region has 14 residues. In DNA form, the CDR3 reads TGTGCCAGCGACCAGGGGAATAGCAATCAGCCCCAGCATTTT. Translating gives CASDQGNSNQPQHF.

V is TRBV7-9 and J is TRBJ1-4; TRBD1 is a possible D gene (6 bases). With 0 bases removed from V and 2 bases from J, the gap between germline ends came to 16 bases. Looked up from germline, CDR1 is SEHNR and CDR2 is FQNEAQ (reference sequence). CDR3 length: 18 amino acids. The CDR3 loop reads CASSLALISGATNEKLFF. The CDR3 DNA follows: TGTGCCAGCAGCTTAGCGCTTATTTCAGGGGCGACTAATGAAAAACTGTTTTTT.

The V and J genes are TRBV2 and TRBJ1-2; D is unclear. CDR1 and CDR2 from the germline V gene are SNHLY and FYNNEI. Trimming took 2 bases from V and 8 from J, leaving 9 bases between them. The CDR3 consists of 12 residues. CDR3 DNA: TGTGCCAGCAGTGAATCGATGTTGGGCTACACCTTC. This codes for CASSESMLGYTF.

To note about this clonotype: This could be a read error, since a much larger clone is one nucleotide away. The rearrangement joins TRBV20-1 to TRBJ2-5; no definite D call. This CDR3 has 15 residues. V was pared by 6 bases and J by 2 bases, with 19 bases between. Germline CDR1 and CDR2: DFQATT and SNEGSKA (reference sequence). The CDR3 sequence: CSAEVRAVPQETQYF. CDR3 DNA sequence: TGCAGTGCGGAAGTCCGGGCTGTCCCTCAAGAGACCCAGTACTTC.

V is TRBV20-1 and J is TRBJ2-5, with 10 positions matching TRBD1. Germline V gene sequence: CDR1 DFQATT, CDR2 SNEGSKA (reference sequence). The CDR3 loop spans 14 amino acids. Unmatched junction bases numbered 2, after V lost 3 bases and J lost 1 base. The CDR3 DNA sequence: TGCAGTGCTAGGACAGGGGGCGTCCAAGAGACCCAGTACTTC. Translation: CSARTGGVQETQYF.

This clonotype was detected a few times. The chain carries TRBV28 and TRBJ2-6; D is uncertain. The V gene's germline CDR1 is MDHEN and CDR2 SYDVKM. V was shortened by 2 bases and J by 2 bases, with 7 bases between the two germline ends. The CDR3 sequence is 15 residues long. In nucleotides, the CDR3 is TGTGCCAGCAGTTTAGGGGTCCCTGGGGCCAACGTCCTGACTTTC. Translation gives CASSLGVPGANVLTF.

This clonotype was counted at least ten times. This chain joins TRBV10-3 and TRBJ2-3; TRBD2 is a possible D gene (6 bases). CDR1 and CDR2 (germline): ENHRY, SYGVKD. The CDR3 is made up of 15 amino acids. Between the trimmed V and J ends, which lost 0 bases and 4 bases, there was a span of 11 bases. DNA of the CDR3: TGTGCCATCAGTGAGTCGGGGGGAGAAGCAGATACGCAGTATTTT. Translated: CAISESGGEADTQYF.

This chain uses TRBV12-3 or TRBV12-4 with TRBJ2-7; D remains unclear. With 6 bases removed from V and 0 bases from J, the gap between germline ends came to 18 bases. The CDR3 is made up of 16 amino acids. CDR3 nucleotides: TGTGCCAGCAGCGGCTTATGGCAGGCCGACTCCTACGAGCAGTACTTC. Translating gives CASSGLWQADSYEQYF.

The genes are TRBV6-2 or TRBV6-3 and TRBJ2-2, with 8 nucleotides matching TRBD1. Germline V gives CDR1 MNHEY, CDR2 SVGEGT. Unmatched junction bases numbered 3, after V lost 5 bases and J lost 7 bases. CDR3 length: 13 amino acids. The CDR3 loop reads CASSGTGFGELFF. The CDR3 bases are TGTGCCAGCAGTGGGACAGGTTTCGGGGAGCTGTTTTTT.

This clonotype was detected only a few times. This rearrangement joins TRBV4-2 to TRBJ1-2; D is undetermined. Germline V CDR1 and CDR2: LGHNA, YNFKEQ. The CDR3 extends over 15 amino acids. The V and J ends lost 0 bases and 0 bases respectively, with 8 bases between them. The CDR3 is CASSQDLPANYGYTF. The CDR3 nucleotides are TGTGCCAGCAGCCAAGACCTCCCGGCTAACTATGGCTACACCTTC.

This clonotype is a singleton in its sample. A read error may produce the germline difference seen at one junction end. The chain carries TRBV12-3 or TRBV12-4 and TRBJ2-3, with TRBD1 matching 7 bases. This CDR3 spans 13 amino acids. The DNA of the CDR3 is TGTGCCAGCAGTCAACAGGGGCCAGATACGGAGTATTTT. Translation: CASSQQGPDTEYF.

The V call is TRBV9, the J call TRBJ1-2; 10 bases line up with TRBD1. CDR1 and CDR2 from the germline V gene are SGDLS and YYNGEE. Trimming removed 2 bases from V and 6 bases from J; junction bases left unmatched: 4. This CDR3 is built from 14 residues. CDR3 sequence (DNA): TGTGCCAGCAGCGTCACCGGGACAGGGGATGGCTACACCTTC. Amino acid sequence: CASSVTGTGDGYTF.

On this clonotype: Mismatch with germline at one junction end may stem from a read error. This chain joins TRBV2 and TRBJ2-5; D uncertain. Germline assignment: CDR1 SNHLY and CDR2 FYNNEI. This CDR3 region has 12 residues. The CDR3 reads CVSSQVQETQYF. CDR3 coding DNA: TGTGTCAGCAGCCAGGTCCAAGAGACCCAGTACTTC.

In regard to this clonotype: Its ends do not fully match the called genes, so a read error is possible. V gene TRBV6-5 combines with J gene TRBJ2-3, with a weak D call TRBD1 (5 bases). Germline CDR1 reads MNHEY; CDR2 reads SVGAGI. This CDR3 is built from 15 residues. The CDR3 here is CASRTNGALTDTRYF. In DNA form, the CDR3 reads TGTGCCAGCAGAACCAATGGGGCCCTCACAGATACGCGGTATTTT.

This clonotype was seen a few times. V usage is TRBV30 and J usage is TRBJ1-2; TRBD1 agrees at 7 bases. Losses at the gene ends were 3 bases for V and 4 bases for J; bases not matched to a gene: 8. This CDR3 contains 14 residues. Germline CDR1 reads GTSNPN; CDR2 reads SVGIG (reference sequence). CDR3 in DNA: TGTGCCTGGAGAGGGGACAGCCTTACCTATGGCTACACCTTC. This codes for CAWRGDSLTYGYTF.

Worth noting for this clonotype: This sequence may be a read error, since a much larger clone differs from it by one base. The chain combines TRBV7-2 with TRBJ2-2; TRBD1 aligns across 8 bases. The germline V gene has CDR1 SGHTA and CDR2 FQGNSA. This CDR3 is built from 15 residues. The CDR3 DNA sequence: TGTGCCAGCAGCTTGACAGGGGCGAAGACCGGGGAGCTGTTTTTT. This sequence encodes CASSLTGAKTGELFF.

This clonotype was counted only a few times. The J gene is TRBJ2-3, the V gene TRBV20-1, with no clear D. Germline V lookup: CDR1 DFQATT, CDR2 SNEGSKA (reference sequence). This CDR3 spans 13 amino acids. V lost 8 bases to trimming and J lost 0 bases, with 12 bases between them. CDR3 residues: CSKRVISTDTQYF. In nucleotides, the CDR3 is TGCAGTAAAAGGGTGATCAGCACAGATACGCAGTATTTT.

The chain combines TRBV20-1 with TRBJ2-2; maybe TRBD1 (6 bases). Trimming left V 3 bases short and J 6 bases short, with 14 bases between. Germline CDR1 and CDR2: DFQATT and SNEGSKA (reference sequence). The CDR3 has 14 residues. CDR3 nucleotide sequence: TGCAGTGCTAGGTCCGGGACAAGTCCCGGGGAGCTGTTTTTT. This sequence encodes CSARSGTSPGELFF.

V is TRBV4-3 and J is TRBJ2-2, with D possibly matching TRBD1 (6 bases). V lost 0 bases and J 0 bases, leaving 14 bases between the germline ends. CDR3 size: 18 residues. Germline assignment: CDR1 LGHNA and CDR2 YSLEER. The CDR3 coding sequence is TGCGCCAGCAGCCAAGACCGAATACGGGACACGAACACCGGGGAGCTGTTTTTT. Protein: CASSQDRIRDTNTGELFF.

This sequence joins TRBV20-1 and TRBJ1-2; D is undetermined. The V gene's germline CDR1 is DFQATT and CDR2 SNEGSKA (reference sequence). The CDR3 is made up of 14 amino acids. V was pared by 6 bases and J by 4 bases, with 18 bases between. CDR3 DNA: TGCAGTGCCCGAAGAGCCGGGAGGCGCTATGGCTACACCTTC. Protein product: CSARRAGRRYGYTF.

The chain joins TRBV12-3 or TRBV12-4 to TRBJ1-4, with 11 bases aligning to TRBD1. The CDR3 contains 13 residues. J was trimmed by 11 bases and V by 8 bases; bases with no gene match: 7. This CDR3 is CASAGQGASKLFF. CDR3 sequence (DNA): TGTGCCAGCGCAGGACAGGGGGCGTCTAAACTGTTTTTT.

The V gene is TRBV5-1, the J gene TRBJ2-3; either TRBD1 or TRBD2 may fit D (5 bases each). Trimming left V 4 bases short and J 4 bases short, with 16 bases between. This CDR3 region has 15 residues. Germline loops: CDR1 SGHRS, CDR2 YFSETQ. The CDR3 coding sequence is TGCGCCAGCAGCCTGGGACGAGCGTTCCCAGATACGCAGTATTTT. This sequence encodes CASSLGRAFPDTQYF.